This T cell receptor (beta chain) was retrieved from a study of OX40 agonist ivuxolimab in advanced cancers. As for the study in general: Mean age around 60 years, range about 20 to 90; 82.7% male. Study-wide results and limits: Relative to CD4+ cells, CD8+ T cells on average had more expanded clones.

Prior autoimmune disease or systemic immunosuppression barred patients. TCRdb keeps only in-frame clones here, not all; method: immunoSEQ multiplex PCR. The sample contains 20,000 to 30,000 clones, 75% to 80% of which appear only once. Germline-derived CDR1 and CDR2 are SEHNR and FQNEAQ (reference sequence). The CDR3 runs to 12 residues. V lost 0 bases, J lost 8 bases, and 4 bases lay in between. On this clone itself: As yet, its antigen is unknown.

The chain is built from TRBV7-9 and TRBJ1-4; D gene uncertain. Sequencing used CD4+ or CD8+ T cells sorted from blood, obtained in a trial of the OX40 agonist ivuxolimab. This TCR derives from an adult with an advanced solid tumor such as melanoma, head and neck, liver or kidney cancer. The CDR3 sequence is CASSLAQEKLFF. CDR3 in DNA: TGTGCCAGCAGCTTAGCGCAGGAAAAACTGTTTTTT.